One and the same sample provided the 21 T cell receptor beta chains below, sequenced in a study of graft-versus-host responses after intestinal transplantation. Profiling relied on immunoSEQ multiplex PCR, and the TCRdb table lists in-frame clones only, not all of them. In the table there are some 41,000 clones, over 85% of which are singletons. This sample comprised PBMCs, obtained about nine months after transplant. These receptors all come from a human patient who received an intestinal transplant, so some T cells may come from the graft donor.

About this clone itself: At one end the junction does not follow the germline gene, possibly because of a read error. This sequence joins TRBV4-1 and TRBJ1-6, with 10 bases lining up with TRBD1. CDR3 length: 14 residues. Germline CDR1 is MGHRA and CDR2 is YSYEKL. CDR3 in amino acids: CASSQVLGDRGALF. The CDR3 coding sequence is TGCGCCAGCAGCCAAGTTCTGGGGGACAGGGGCGCCCTTTTT.

The chain has TRBV6-4 and TRBJ2-3; no firm D call. Trimming took off 4 bases at V and 0 bases at J, with 11 bases between the two ends. CDR3 size: 15 residues. In germline, CDR1 is MRHNA, CDR2 SNTAGT. In DNA, the CDR3 is TGTGCCAGCAGTGCGGGCGGAGCGAGCACAGATACGCAGTATTTT. Translating gives CASSAGGASTDTQYF.

The genes are TRBV25-1 and TRBJ2-1, with D hard to call. The CDR3 length is 13 residues. Germline V lookup: CDR1 MGHDK, CDR2 SYGVNS. Trimming pared 2 bases from V and 3 bases from J, leaving 5 bases between. CDR3 nucleotide sequence: TGTGCCAGCAGTGAAATCAGCTACAATGAGCAGTTCTTC. Translating it yields CASSEISYNEQFF.

This chain connects TRBV27 to TRBJ2-5, with TRBD1 matching 7 bases. TRBJ2-7 explains the end of the DNA better; the J call may be wrong. The CDR3 is made up of 13 amino acids. Germline-derived CDR1 and CDR2 are MNHEY and SMNVEV (reference sequence). For the CDR3, the DNA is TGTGCCAGCAGTTTAGGGACAGCTTACGAGCAGTACTTC. It codes for CASSLGTAYEQYF.

V gene TRBV5-1 combines with J gene TRBJ2-3; D not certain. This CDR3 has 14 amino acids. Germline values: CDR1 SGHRS, CDR2 YFSETQ. V was clipped by 0 bases and J by 2 bases, with 7 bases between them. This chain's CDR3 is CASSLAGLTDTQYF. The CDR3 coding sequence is TGCGCCAGCAGCTTGGCCGGCCTCACAGATACGCAGTATTTT.

V is TRBV7-9 and J is TRBJ1-1; TRBD1 might be the D (5 bases). This CDR3 contains 14 residues. Trimming cost V 1 base and J 0 bases, with 6 bases left between them. Germline assignment: CDR1 SEHNR and CDR2 FQNEAQ (reference sequence). The CDR3 sequence: CASSLEGMNTEAFF. The CDR3 bases are TGTGCCAGCAGCTTAGAGGGGATGAACACTGAAGCTTTCTTT.

The rearrangement links TRBV2 to TRBJ2-1; TRBD1 is a possible D gene (6 bases). The germline V gene has CDR1 SNHLY and CDR2 FYNNEI. This CDR3 contains 12 residues. Trimming shortened V by 11 bases and J by 7 bases, and 15 bases separated the two germline ends. The DNA for the CDR3 is TGTGCCTGCCACAGGGAGACGAATGAGCAGTTCTTC. This codes for CACHRETNEQFF.

The chain's CDR3 is CASSATGGGYTF. DNA for the CDR3: TGTGCCAGCAGCGCGACAGGGGGTGGCTACACCTTC. The chain links TRBV9 to TRBJ1-2; 9 nucleotides agree with TRBD1. This CDR3 is built from 12 residues. The germline CDR1 and CDR2 sequences are SGDLS and YYNGEE. After removal of 3 bases from V and 7 bases from J, the junction contained 1 base not matched to a gene.

The CDR3 protein is CSVGTVMNTEAFF. CDR3 DNA sequence: TGCAGCGTTGGGACAGTGATGAACACTGAAGCTTTCTTT. This chain connects TRBV29-1 to TRBJ1-1; TRBD1 is a possible D gene (6 bases). V shed 4 bases and J shed 0 bases, with 9 bases lying between them. From germline, CDR1 is SQVTM and CDR2 ANQGSEA. This CDR3 has 13 amino acids.

CDR3 nucleotides: TGTGCCAGCAGCTTGGGTGTCGGCGGCTCCTACGAGCAGTACTTC. It is translated as CASSLGVGGSYEQYF. The rearrangement joins TRBV7-9 to TRBJ2-7; D call uncertain. The CDR3 has 15 amino acids. V gave up 3 bases and J gave up 0 bases, with 12 bases separating them. CDR1 is SEHNR and CDR2 is FQNEAQ in the germline V gene (reference sequence).

This sequence joins TRBV7-9 and TRBJ2-7, with TRBD1 as a possible D gene (5 bases). Trimming took off 0 bases at V and 3 bases at J, with 9 bases between the two ends. The CDR3 loop spans 14 amino acids. Germline V gives CDR1 SEHNR, CDR2 FQNEAQ (reference sequence). The CDR3 sequence: CASSLAGPVYEQYF. CDR3 coding DNA: TGTGCCAGCAGCTTAGCGGGGCCTGTCTACGAGCAGTACTTC.

The rearrangement joins TRBV29-1 to TRBJ2-2; D not resolved. CDR1 and CDR2 from the germline V gene are SQVTM and ANQGSEA. Trimming cost V 7 bases and J 1 base, with 4 bases left between them. The CDR3 consists of 11 residues. The CDR3 nucleotides read TGCAGCGGACGGAACACCGGGGAGCTGTTTTTT. Its protein is CSGRNTGELFF.

The CDR3 region has the DNA TGTGCCAGCAGCAACTGGGGGAGCGCAGATACGCAGTATTTT. Translation: CASSNWGSADTQYF. The V call is TRBV28, the J call TRBJ2-3, with D perhaps being TRBD1 or TRBD2 (5 bases each). CDR3 length: 14 amino acids. Trimming took 6 bases from V and 4 from J, leaving 14 bases between them. The germline CDR1 and CDR2 sequences are MDHEN and SYDVKM.

The chain has TRBV5-4 and TRBJ1-6; 7 bases fit TRBD1. The V gene's germline CDR1 is SGHNT and CDR2 YYREEE (reference sequence). The CDR3 contains 12 residues. The trim removed 4 bases at V and 9 bases at J, leaving 1 base unmatched. CDR3 amino acids: CASSPGGSPLHF. CDR3 coding DNA: TGTGCCAGCAGCCCAGGGGGTTCACCCCTCCACTTT.

The rearrangement links TRBV4-2 to TRBJ2-1; TRBD2 matches at 8 bases. V lost 0 bases, J lost 10 bases, and 8 bases stayed unmatched. Germline-derived CDR1 and CDR2 are LGHNA and YNFKEQ. The CDR3 length is 15 residues. The DNA for the CDR3 is TGTGCCAGCAGCCAAGATCGGGGGGGGTACCTGGAGCAGTTCTTC. This encodes CASSQDRGGYLEQFF.

The CDR3 DNA reads TGCGCCAGCAGCTTCCGAGGAGACACAGATACGCAGTATTTT. Its translation is CASSFRGDTDTQYF. The chain combines TRBV5-1 with TRBJ2-3, with D unresolved. CDR3 length: 14 amino acids. V was trimmed by 2 bases and J by 2 bases, leaving 9 bases between them. Germline V gives CDR1 SGHRS, CDR2 YFSETQ.

Concerning this clone: Germline is not matched at one junction end, which may reflect a read error. This chain connects TRBV7-2 to TRBJ1-1, with 7 bases fitting TRBD1. CDR1 and CDR2 (germline): SGHTA, FQGNSA. This CDR3 has 15 amino acids. CDR3 bases: TGTGCCGGCAGCCCTTGGACAGGCCTGAACACTGAAGCTTTCTTT. It specifies CAGSPWTGLNTEAFF.

The V call is TRBV7-9, the J call TRBJ2-7; 9 bases are shared with TRBD1. CDR3 length: 15 amino acids. V lost 5 bases and J lost 4; bases outside the gene matches: 9. Germline-derived CDR1 and CDR2 are SEHNR and FQNEAQ (reference sequence). This CDR3 reads CASSPTPTGGYEQYF. CDR3 nucleotide sequence: TGTGCCAGCAGCCCAACCCCGACAGGGGGGTACGAGCAGTACTTC.

The chain employs TRBV30 and TRBJ1-6; D call uncertain. Germline V gene sequence: CDR1 GTSNPN, CDR2 SVGIG (reference sequence). V was shortened by 3 bases and J by 0 bases, with 9 bases between the two germline ends. The length of the CDR3 is 15 residues. CDR3 in DNA: TGTGCCTGGAGGACGAAGGGCTCCTATAATTCACCCCTCCACTTT. This sequence encodes CAWRTKGSYNSPLHF.

V usage is TRBV30 and J usage is TRBJ1-1; a weak D match, TRBD1 (6 bases). Germline V gene lookup returns CDR1 GTSNPN and CDR2 SVGIG (reference sequence). Trimming cost V 3 bases and J 0 bases, with 14 bases left between them. The CDR3 runs to 15 residues. Here the CDR3 reads CAWRDKQGMNTEAFF. The CDR3 nucleotides are TGTGCCTGGAGAGACAAACAGGGCATGAACACTGAAGCTTTCTTT.

This clone occurred once. CDR3 loop: CASSFAGDEQFF. CDR3 DNA sequence: TGTGCCAGCAGCTTTGCCGGGGATGAGCAGTTCTTC. This chain links TRBV5-4 with TRBJ2-1; D possibly corresponds to TRBD2 (5 bases). Trimming pared 2 bases from V and 8 bases from J, leaving 8 bases between. The CDR3 covers 12 residues. Looked up from germline, CDR1 is SGHNT and CDR2 is YYREEE (reference sequence).